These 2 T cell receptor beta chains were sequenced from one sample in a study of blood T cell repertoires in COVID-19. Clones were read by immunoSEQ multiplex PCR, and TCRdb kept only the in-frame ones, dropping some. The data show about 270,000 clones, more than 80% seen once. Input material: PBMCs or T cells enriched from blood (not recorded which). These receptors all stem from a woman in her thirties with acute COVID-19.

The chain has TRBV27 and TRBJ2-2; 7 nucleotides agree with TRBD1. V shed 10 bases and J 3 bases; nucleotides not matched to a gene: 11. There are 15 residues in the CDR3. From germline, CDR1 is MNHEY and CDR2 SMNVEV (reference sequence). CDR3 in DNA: TGTGCCATTAAAATGACAGGGTTGGACACCGGGGAGCTGTTTTTT. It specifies CAIKMTGLDTGELFF.

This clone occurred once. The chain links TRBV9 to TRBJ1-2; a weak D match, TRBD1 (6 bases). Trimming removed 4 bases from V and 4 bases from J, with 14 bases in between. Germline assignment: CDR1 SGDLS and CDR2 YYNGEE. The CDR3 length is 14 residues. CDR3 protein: CASSPRTAGYGYTF. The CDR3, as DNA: TGTGCCAGCAGCCCGAGGACAGCTGGCTATGGCTACACCTTC.